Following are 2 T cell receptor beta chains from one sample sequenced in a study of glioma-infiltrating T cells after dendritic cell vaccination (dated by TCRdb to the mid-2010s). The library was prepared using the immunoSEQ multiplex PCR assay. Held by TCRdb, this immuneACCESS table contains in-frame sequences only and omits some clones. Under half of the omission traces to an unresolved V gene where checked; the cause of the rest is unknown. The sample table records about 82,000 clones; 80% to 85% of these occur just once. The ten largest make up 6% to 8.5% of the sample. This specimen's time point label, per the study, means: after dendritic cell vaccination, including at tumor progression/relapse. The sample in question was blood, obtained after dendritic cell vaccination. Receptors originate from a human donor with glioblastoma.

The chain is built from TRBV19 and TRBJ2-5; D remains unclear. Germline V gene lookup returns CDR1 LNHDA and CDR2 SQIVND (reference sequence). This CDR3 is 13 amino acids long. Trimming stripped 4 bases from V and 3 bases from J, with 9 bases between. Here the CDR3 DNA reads TGTGCCAGTAGTACACAAGAGGAAGAGACCCAGTACTTC. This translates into CASSTQEEETQYF. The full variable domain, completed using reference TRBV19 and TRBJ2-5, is DGGITQSPKYLFRKEGQNVTLSCEQNLNHDAMYWYRQDPGQGLRLIYYSQIVNDFQKGDIAEGYSVSREKKESFPLTVTSAQKNPTAFYLCASSTQEEETQYFGPGTRLLVL.

CDR3 nucleotides: TGCGCCAGCAGCCAATTACAGGGAAATCAGCCCCAGCATTTT. It encodes CASSQLQGNQPQHF. The chain employs TRBV4-1 and TRBJ1-5, with D tentatively TRBD1 (6 bases). The CDR3 spans 14 residues. The germline gives CDR1 MGHRA, CDR2 YSYEKL. V was shortened by 2 bases and J by 4 bases, with 9 bases between the two germline ends.